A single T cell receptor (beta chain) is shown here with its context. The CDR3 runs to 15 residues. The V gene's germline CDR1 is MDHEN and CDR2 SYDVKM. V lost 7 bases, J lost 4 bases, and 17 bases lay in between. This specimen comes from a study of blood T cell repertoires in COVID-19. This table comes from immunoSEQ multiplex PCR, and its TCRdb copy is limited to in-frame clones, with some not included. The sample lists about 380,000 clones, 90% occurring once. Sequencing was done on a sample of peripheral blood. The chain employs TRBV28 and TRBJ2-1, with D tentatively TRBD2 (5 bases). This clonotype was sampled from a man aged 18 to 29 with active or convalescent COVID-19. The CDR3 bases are TGTGCCAGCACCACTTATCGGGGTTCGTACAATGAGCAGTTCTTC. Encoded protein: CASTTYRGSYNEQFF. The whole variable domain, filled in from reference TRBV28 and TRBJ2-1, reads DVKVTQSSRYLVKRTGEKVFLECVQDMDHENMFWYRQDPGLGLRLIYFSYDVKMKEKGDIPEGYSVSREKKERFSLILESASTNQTSMYLCASTTYRGSYNEQFFGPGTRLTVL.